This T cell receptor beta chain was captured by sequencing in a study of neurological immune-mediated disorders. Whole-study results and caveats: None of the CDR3 amino acid sequences of expanded clones recurred across subjects, suggesting private repertoires in all groups. According to phylogenetic grouping, one related-CDR3 cluster, a possible signature, contained the repertoires of 18 of 34 multiple sclerosis patients. In HTLV-1-associated myelopathy, TCR clonal expansion was greatest, and in multiple sclerosis it was least, below healthy controls.

V shed 2 bases and J shed 2 bases, with 11 bases lying between them. Germline values: CDR1 MNHEY, CDR2 SVGAGI. This CDR3 comprises 15 residues. TCRdb independently ran MiXCR on the 5' RACE reads; one entry per CDR3 protein. The table has roughly 17,000 distinct CDR3 sequences, about 2.6% seen once. There are many counts of this clonotype. Its antigen is unknown. Libraries used 2 million unsorted PBMCs kept frozen in RNAlater. The sequenced material came from PBMCs. This TCR derives from a woman under 30 with multiple sclerosis. The chain links TRBV6-5 to TRBJ2-3; D perhaps matches TRBD1 (6 bases). CDR3: CASSYGQMVTDTQYF. CDR3 DNA sequence: TGTGCCAGCAGTTACGGACAGATGGTCACAGATACGCAGTATTTT.